Listed here is a single T cell receptor beta chain. What it recognizes is unknown. The data derive from a study of cytotoxic CD8 clonotypes in ibrutinib-treated CLL. Whole-study context: Researchers reported approximately twelve relapsed/refractory and about 15 treatment-naive patients, roughly 17 of them IGHV unmutated. Response sampling took place at median about 12 months of treatment, range 6 to 36. Broader study findings: Clonality went up at the time of ibrutinib response, stayed stable in sustained remission, and later dropped back toward its baseline level at progression.

Germline V gives CDR1 SGHKS, CDR2 YYEKEE (reference sequence). This CDR3 has 12 amino acids. The V gene end was trimmed by 5 bases and the J gene end by 3 bases; junction bases not matched to a gene: 2. Method: immunoSEQ multiplex PCR; TCRdb's copy keeps in-frame clones and lacks some. The sample holds 60,000 to 75,000 clones, just over 90% seen once. Material: PBMCs, obtained after 12 months of ibrutinib treatment. This TCR was sampled from a human donor with chronic lymphocytic leukemia. J is TRBJ2-7 and V is TRBV5-5; TRBD1 aligns across 7 bases. CDR3 protein: CASRGDSYEQYF. CDR3 DNA sequence: TGTGCCAGCAGGGGGGACAGCTACGAGCAGTACTTC.